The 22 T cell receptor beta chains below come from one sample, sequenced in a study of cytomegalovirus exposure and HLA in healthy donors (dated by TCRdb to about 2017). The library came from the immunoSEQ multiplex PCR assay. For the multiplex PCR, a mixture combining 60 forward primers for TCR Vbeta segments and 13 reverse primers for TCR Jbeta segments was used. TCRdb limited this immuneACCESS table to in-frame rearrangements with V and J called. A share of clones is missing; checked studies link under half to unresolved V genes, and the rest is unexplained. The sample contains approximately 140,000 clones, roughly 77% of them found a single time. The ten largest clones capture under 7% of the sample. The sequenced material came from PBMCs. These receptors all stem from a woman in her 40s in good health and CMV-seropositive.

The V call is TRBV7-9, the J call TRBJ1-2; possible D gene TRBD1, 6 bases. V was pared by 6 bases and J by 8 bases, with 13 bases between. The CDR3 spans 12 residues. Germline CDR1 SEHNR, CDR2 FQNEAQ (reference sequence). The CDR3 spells CASSFTGLGYTF. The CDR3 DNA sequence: TGTGCCAGCAGTTTTACAGGGCTGGGCTACACCTTC.

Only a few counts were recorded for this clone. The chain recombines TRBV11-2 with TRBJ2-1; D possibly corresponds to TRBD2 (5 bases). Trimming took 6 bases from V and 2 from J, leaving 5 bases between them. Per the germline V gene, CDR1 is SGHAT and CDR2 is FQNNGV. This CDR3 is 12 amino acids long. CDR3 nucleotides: TGTGCCAGCAGGACTACCTACAATGAGCAGTTCTTC. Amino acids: CASRTTYNEQFF. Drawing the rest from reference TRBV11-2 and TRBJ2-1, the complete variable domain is EAGVAQSPRYKIIEKRQSVAFWCNPISGHATLYWYQQILGQGPKLLIQFQNNGVVDDSQLPKDRFSAERLKGVDSTLKIQPAKLEDSAVYLCASRTTYNEQFFGPGTRLTVL.

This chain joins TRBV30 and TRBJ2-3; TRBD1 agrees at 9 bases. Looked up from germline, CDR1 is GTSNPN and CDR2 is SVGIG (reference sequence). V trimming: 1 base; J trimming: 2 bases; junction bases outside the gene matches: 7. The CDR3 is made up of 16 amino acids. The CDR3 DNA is TGTGCCTGGAGTGCTCTCGGGACAGGGAACACAGATACGCAGTATTTT. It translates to CAWSALGTGNTDTQYF.

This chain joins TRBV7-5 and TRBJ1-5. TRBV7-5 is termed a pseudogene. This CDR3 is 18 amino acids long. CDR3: CARSNDPLDGSYNQPQHF. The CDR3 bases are TGTGCCAGAAGCAACGACCCCCTGGACGGGAGTTACAATCAGCCCCAGCATTTT.

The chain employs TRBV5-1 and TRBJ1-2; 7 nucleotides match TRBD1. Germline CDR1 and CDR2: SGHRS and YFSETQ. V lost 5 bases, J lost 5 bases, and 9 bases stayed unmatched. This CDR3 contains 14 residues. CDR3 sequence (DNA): TGCGCCAGCAGTTCAACCGGGACAGTATATGGCTACACCTTC. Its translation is CASSSTGTVYGYTF.

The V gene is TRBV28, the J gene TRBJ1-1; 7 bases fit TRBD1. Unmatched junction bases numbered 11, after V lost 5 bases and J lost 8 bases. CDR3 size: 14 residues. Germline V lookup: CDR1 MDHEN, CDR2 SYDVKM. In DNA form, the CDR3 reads TGTGCCAGCAGTGTCTATATGACAGGGCGGGAAGCTTTCTTT. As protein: CASSVYMTGREAFF.

CDR3 sequence reads: CASSLTGYADTQYF. In nucleotides, the CDR3 is TGCGCCAGCAGCTTAACAGGGTATGCAGATACGCAGTATTTT. The gene calls are TRBV5-1 and TRBJ2-3, with a possible D match to TRBD1 (6 bases). Deletions cut 2 bases from V and 4 bases from J, with 11 bases between. CDR3 length: 14 residues. The germline gives CDR1 SGHRS, CDR2 YFSETQ.

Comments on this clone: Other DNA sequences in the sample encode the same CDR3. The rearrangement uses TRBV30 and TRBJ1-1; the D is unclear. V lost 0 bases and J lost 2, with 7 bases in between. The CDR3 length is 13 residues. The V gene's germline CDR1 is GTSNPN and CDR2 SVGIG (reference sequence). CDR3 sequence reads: CAWSVQSNTEAFF. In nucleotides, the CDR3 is TGTGCCTGGAGTGTACAGTCAAACACTGAAGCTTTCTTT.

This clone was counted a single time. The CDR3 here is CASSQAQDEAEAFF. The CDR3, as DNA: TGTGCCAGCAGCCAAGCCCAAGACGAGGCTGAAGCTTTCTTT. The V call is TRBV4-2, the J call TRBJ1-1; D is unresolved. The CDR3 covers 14 residues. V was trimmed by 1 base and J by 6 bases, leaving 12 bases between them. The germline V gene encodes CDR1 LGHNA and CDR2 YNFKEQ.

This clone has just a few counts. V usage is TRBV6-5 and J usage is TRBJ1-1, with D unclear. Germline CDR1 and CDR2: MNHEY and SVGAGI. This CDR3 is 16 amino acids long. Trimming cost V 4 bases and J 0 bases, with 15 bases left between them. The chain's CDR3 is CASSLAYRAMNTEAFF. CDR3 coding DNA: TGTGCCAGCAGTTTAGCCTACCGCGCGATGAACACTGAAGCTTTCTTT.

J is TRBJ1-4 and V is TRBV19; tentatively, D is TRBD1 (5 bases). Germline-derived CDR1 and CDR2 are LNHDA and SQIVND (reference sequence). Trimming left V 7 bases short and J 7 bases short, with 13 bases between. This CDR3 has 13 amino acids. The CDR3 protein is CASKQGVPEKLFF. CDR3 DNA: TGTGCCAGTAAGCAGGGCGTACCTGAAAAACTGTTTTTT.

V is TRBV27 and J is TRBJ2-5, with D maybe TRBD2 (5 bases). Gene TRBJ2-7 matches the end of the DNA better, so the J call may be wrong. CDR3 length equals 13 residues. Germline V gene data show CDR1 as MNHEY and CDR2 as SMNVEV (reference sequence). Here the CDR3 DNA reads TGTGCCAGCAGCATCGGGATTTCCTACGAGCAGTACTTC. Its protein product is CASSIGISYEQYF.

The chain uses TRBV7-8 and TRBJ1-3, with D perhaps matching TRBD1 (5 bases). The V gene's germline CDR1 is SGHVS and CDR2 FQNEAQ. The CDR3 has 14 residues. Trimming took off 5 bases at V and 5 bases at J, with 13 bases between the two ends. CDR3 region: CASSQTTVRNTIYF. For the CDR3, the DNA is TGTGCCAGCAGCCAGACGACAGTTAGAAACACCATATATTTT.

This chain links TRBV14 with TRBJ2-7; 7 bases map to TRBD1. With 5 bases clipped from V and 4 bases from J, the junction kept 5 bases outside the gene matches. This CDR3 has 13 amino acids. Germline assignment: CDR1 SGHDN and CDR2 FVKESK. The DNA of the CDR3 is TGTGCCAGCAGCGAACAGGGGTTATACGAGCAGTACTTC. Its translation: CASSEQGLYEQYF.

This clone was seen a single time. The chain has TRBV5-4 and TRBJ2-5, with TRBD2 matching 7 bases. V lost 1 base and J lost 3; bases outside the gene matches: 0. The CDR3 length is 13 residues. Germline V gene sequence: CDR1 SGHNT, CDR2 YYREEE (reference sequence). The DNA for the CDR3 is TGTGCCAGCAGCTTGCGGGGGGAAGAGACCCAGTACTTC. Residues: CASSLRGEETQYF.

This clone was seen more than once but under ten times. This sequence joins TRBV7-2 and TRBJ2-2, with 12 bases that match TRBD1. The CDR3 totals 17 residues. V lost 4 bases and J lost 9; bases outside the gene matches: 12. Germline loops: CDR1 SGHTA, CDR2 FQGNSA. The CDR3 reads CASSSGGTGGLMRELFF. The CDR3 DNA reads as TGTGCCAGCAGCTCGGGCGGGACAGGGGGCCTAATGAGGGAGCTGTTTTTT.

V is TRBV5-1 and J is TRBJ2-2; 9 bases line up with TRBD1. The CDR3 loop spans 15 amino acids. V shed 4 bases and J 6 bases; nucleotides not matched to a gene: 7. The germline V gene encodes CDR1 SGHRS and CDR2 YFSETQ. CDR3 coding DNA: TGCGCCAGCAGCGGGGGACAGGGTAGGGCCGGGGAGCTGTTTTTT. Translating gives CASSGGQGRAGELFF.

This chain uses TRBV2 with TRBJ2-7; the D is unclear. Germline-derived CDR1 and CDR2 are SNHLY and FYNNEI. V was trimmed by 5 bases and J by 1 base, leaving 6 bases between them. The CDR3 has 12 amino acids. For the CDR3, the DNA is TGTGCCAGCAGTCTCCTATCCTACGAGCAGTACTTC. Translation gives CASSLLSYEQYF.

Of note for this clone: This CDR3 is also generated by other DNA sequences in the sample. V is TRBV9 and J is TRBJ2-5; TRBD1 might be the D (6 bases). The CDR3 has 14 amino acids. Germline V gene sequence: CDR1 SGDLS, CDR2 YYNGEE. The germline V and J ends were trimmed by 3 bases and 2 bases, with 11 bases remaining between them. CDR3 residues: CASSDGTPQETQYF. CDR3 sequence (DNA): TGTGCCAGCAGCGACGGGACACCACAAGAGACCCAGTACTTC.

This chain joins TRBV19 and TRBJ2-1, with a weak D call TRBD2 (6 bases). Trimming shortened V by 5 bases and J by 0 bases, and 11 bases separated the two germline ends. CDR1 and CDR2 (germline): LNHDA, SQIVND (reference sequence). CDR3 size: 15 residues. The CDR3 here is CASSVDGSSYNEQFF. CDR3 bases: TGTGCCAGTAGTGTGGACGGGAGCTCCTACAATGAGCAGTTCTTC.

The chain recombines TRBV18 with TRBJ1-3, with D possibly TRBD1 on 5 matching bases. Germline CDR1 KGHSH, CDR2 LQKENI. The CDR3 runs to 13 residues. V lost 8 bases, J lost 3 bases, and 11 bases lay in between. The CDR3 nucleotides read TGTGCCAGCAAAGGCAGGGATGGAAACACCATATATTTT. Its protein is CASKGRDGNTIYF.

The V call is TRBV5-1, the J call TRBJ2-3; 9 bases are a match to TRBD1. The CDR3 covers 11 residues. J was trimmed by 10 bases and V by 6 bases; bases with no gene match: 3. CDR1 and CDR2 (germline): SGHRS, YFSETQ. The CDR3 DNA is TGCGCCAGCACGGACAGGGGTTCGCAGTATTTT. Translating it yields CASTDRGSQYF.